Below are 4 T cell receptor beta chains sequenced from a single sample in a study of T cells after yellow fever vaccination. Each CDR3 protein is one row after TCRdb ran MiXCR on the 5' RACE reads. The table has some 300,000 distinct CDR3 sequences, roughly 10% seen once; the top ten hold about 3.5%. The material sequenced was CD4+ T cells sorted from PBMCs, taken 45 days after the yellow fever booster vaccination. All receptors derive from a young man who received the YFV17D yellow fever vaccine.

CDR3 amino acids: CASSLVGSTAFF. CDR3 nucleotides: TGTGCCAGCAGCTTAGTGGGGTCAACGGCTTTCTTT. The chain employs TRBV7-2 and TRBJ1-1, with unresolved D. The CDR3 sequence is 12 residues long. V was pared by 1 base and J by 11 bases, with 11 bases between. Germline CDR1 SGHTA, CDR2 FQGNSA.

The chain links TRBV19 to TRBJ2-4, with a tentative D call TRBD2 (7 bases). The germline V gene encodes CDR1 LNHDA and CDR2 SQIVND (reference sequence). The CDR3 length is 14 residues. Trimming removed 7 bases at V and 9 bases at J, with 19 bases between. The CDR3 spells CASTNRGGDGIQYF. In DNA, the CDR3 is TGTGCCAGTACCAATCGCGGGGGCGATGGCATTCAGTACTTC.

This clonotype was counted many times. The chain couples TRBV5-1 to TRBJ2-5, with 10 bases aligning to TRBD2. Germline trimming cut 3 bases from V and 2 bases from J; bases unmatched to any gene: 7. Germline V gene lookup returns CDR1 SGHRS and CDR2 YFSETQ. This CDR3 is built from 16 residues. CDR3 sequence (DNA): TGCGCCAGCAGCTCCGCCGGGACTAGCGTTCAAGAGACCCAGTACTTC. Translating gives CASSSAGTSVQETQYF.

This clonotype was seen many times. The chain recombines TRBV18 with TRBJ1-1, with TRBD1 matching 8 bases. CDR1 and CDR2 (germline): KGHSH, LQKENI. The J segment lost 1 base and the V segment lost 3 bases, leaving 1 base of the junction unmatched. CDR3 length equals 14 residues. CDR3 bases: TGTGCCAGCTCACCGGGACAGGAGAACACTGAAGCTTTCTTT. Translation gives CASSPGQENTEAFF.